These T cell receptor beta chains were read from a single sample in a study of early T cells in non-severe SARS-CoV-2 infection. TCRdb re-called the 5' RACE reads through MiXCR, storing one row per CDR3 protein. The table records fewer than 80,000 distinct CDR3 sequences, roughly 12% of them present only once. Material: whole blood, obtained at baseline. All receptors come from an adult who was a healthcare worker with PCR-confirmed SARS-CoV-2 infection or an uninfected control (not recorded which). The CDR3 runs from the conserved cysteine through the conserved F or W. A D gene is named only where the DNA matches it firmly. Not every row has a clone size; where given, it reads once, few, many or a size class.

TRBD1,TRBV29-1,few,TRBJ2-2,TGCAGCGTCGGACAGGCGACGAACACCGGGGAGCTGTTTTTT,CSVGQATNTGELFF
NA,TRBV14,few,TRBJ2-2,TGTGCCAGCAGACCACAGGACACCGGGGAGCTGTTTTTT,CASRPQDTGELFF
TRBD2,TRBV7-2,NA,TRBJ2-1,TGTGCCAGCAGCCCGGGAGGGGCGGGCCCGGGCAATGAGCAGTTCTTC,CASSPGGAGPGNEQFF
TRBD1,TRBV2,many,TRBJ1-2,TGTGCCCGCCAACAGTACTCAGACAGGGCCGGAGGTGGCTACACCTTC,CARQQYSDRAGGGYTF
TRBD1,TRBV18,NA,TRBJ1-1,TGTGCCAGCTCACCACGTCCGGGGACAGGGGAAACTGAAGCTTTCTTT,CASSPRPGTGETEAFF
NA,TRBV7-9,NA,TRBJ1-1,TGTGCCAGCAGCTTGGCTGGGGATGAAGCTTTCTTT,CASSLAGDEAFF
NA,TRBV4-3,NA,TRBJ1-6,TGCGCCAGCAGCCCAGCTCCTGGGGCAGACGGGTCACCCCTCCACTTT,CASSPAPGADGSPLHF
NA,TRBV29-1,few,TRBJ2-5,TGCAGCGTTGCCGGTCGACAGAAAAAAGAGACCCAGTACTTC,CSVAGRQKKETQYF
TRBD1,TRBV28,few,TRBJ2-2,TGTGCCAGCAGTATCGGACAGGAGAACACCGGGGAGCTGTTTTTT,CASSIGQENTGELFF
TRBD2,TRBV19,few,TRBJ2-1,TGTGCCAGTAGTCGCCGACTAGCGGGGGGCTACAATGAGCAGTTCTTC,CASSRRLAGGYNEQFF